These T cell receptor beta chains were read from a single sample in a study of T cells in Graves' hyperthyroidism and ophthalmopathy. Each CDR3 protein is one row after TCRdb ran MiXCR on the multiplex PCR reads. The table records about 510,000 distinct CDR3 sequences, 14% of them present only once. Sample: blood. These receptors came from a woman aged 40 to 50 with Graves' hyperthyroidism. Both conserved end residues are part of each CDR3.

len	v_gene	CDR3aa
17	TRBV5-8	CASSLYRDSLSYNEQFF
15	TRBV19	CASSMTPQGIYEQYF
13	TRBV3-1	CASSQALPGQQYF
13	TRBV6-1	CASRRGTEETQYF
16	TRBV4-2	CASSQKPSGSTDTQYF
10	TRBV2	CASSRGPQHF
15	TRBV10-3	CAIRGQGAFGNTIYF
15	TRBV5-1	CASSLAPGQQETQYF
14	TRBV2	CASSDTSGSQTQYF
13	TRBV12-3/TRBV12-4	CASSIRGSATQYF
11	TRBV6-5	CASSYVGTQYF
15	TRBV20-1	CSARDFVQAEETQYF
16	TRBV2	CASSVGGRGSTDTQYF
19	TRBV19	CASSQRSPPGSHRADTQYF
14	TRBV7-2	CASSLDRSDPEAFF
13	TRBV6-1	CASRDRGMDTIYF